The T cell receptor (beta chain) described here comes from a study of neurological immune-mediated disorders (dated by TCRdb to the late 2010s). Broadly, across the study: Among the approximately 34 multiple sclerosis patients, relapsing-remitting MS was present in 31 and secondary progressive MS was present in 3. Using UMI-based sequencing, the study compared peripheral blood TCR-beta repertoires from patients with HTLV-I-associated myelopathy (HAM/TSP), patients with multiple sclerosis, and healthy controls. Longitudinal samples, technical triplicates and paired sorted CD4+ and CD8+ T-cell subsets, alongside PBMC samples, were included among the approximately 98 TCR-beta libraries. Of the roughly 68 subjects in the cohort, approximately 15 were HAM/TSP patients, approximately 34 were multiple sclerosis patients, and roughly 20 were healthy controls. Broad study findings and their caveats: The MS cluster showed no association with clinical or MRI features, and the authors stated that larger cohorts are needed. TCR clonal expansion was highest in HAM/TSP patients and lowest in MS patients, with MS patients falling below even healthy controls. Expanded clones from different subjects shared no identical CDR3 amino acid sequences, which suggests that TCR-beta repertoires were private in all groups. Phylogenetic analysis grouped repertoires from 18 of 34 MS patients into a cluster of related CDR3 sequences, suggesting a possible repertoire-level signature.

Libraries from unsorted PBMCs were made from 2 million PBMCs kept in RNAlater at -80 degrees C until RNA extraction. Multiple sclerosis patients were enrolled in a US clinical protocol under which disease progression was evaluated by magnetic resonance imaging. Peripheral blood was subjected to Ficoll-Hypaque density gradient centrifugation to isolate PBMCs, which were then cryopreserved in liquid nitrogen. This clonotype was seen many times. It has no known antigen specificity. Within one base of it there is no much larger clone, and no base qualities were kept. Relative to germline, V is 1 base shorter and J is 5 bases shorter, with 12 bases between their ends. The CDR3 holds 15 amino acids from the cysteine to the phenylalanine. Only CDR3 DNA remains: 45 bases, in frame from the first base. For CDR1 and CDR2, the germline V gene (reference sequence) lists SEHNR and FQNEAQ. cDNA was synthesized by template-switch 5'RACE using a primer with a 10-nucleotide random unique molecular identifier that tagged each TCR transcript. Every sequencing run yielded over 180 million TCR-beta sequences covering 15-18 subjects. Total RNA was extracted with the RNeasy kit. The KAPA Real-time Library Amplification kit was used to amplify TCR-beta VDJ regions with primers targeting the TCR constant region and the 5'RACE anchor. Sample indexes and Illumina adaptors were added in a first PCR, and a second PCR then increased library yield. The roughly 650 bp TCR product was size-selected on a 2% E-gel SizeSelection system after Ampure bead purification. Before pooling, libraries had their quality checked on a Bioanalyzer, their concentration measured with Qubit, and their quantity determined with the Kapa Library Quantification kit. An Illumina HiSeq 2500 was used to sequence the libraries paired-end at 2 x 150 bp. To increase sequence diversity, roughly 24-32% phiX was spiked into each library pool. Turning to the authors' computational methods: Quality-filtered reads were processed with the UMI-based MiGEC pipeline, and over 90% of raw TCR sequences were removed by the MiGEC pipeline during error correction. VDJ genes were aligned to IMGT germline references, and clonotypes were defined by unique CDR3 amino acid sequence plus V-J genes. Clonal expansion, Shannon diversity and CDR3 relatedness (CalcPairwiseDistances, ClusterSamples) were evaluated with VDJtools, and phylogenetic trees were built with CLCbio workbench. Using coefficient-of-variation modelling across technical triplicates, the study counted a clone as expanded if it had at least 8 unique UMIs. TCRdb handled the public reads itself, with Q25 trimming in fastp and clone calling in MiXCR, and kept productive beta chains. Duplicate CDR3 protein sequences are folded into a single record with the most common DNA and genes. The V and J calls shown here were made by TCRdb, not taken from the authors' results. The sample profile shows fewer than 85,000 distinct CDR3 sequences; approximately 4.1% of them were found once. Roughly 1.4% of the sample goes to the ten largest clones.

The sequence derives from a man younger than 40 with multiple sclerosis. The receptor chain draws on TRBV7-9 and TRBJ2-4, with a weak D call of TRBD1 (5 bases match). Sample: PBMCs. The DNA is TGTGCCAGCAGCTTAGGATTTGGGGCGGAAAACATTCAGTACTTC. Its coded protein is CASSLGFGAENIQYF.